These 18 T cell receptor beta chains originate from one sample sequenced in a study of preoperative IRX-2 immunotherapy in early breast cancer. The treatment denotes: preoperative locoregional IRX-2 cytokine immunotherapy. TCRdb keeps only in-frame clones here, not all; method: immunoSEQ multiplex PCR. The data show about 45,000 clones, with 60% to 85% seen just once and roughly 1.2% held by the top ten. The material sequenced was tumor tissue, taken after IRX-2 immunotherapy. These TCRs come from a human donor with breast cancer.

This rearrangement joins TRBV14 to TRBJ1-3, with D tentatively TRBD1 (5 bases). V was cut by 4 bases and J by 3 bases, with 10 bases left in between. Germline loops: CDR1 SGHDN, CDR2 FVKESK. The CDR3 has 14 residues. CDR3 protein: CASSLQGYGNTIYF. CDR3 bases: TGTGCCAGCAGCCTGCAGGGTTATGGAAACACCATATATTTT.

This chain uses TRBV18 with TRBJ2-7, with D perhaps matching TRBD1 (6 bases). This CDR3 region has 14 residues. Germline values: CDR1 KGHSH, CDR2 LQKENI. Trimming shortened V by 2 bases and J by 2 bases, and 10 bases separated the two germline ends. CDR3 protein: CASSPAGQPYEQYF. CDR3 DNA: TGTGCCAGCTCACCAGCTGGACAGCCCTACGAGCAGTACTTC.

The J gene is TRBJ1-4, the V gene TRBV6-4; D uncertain. The germline gives CDR1 MRHNA, CDR2 SNTAGT. The ends were cut back, 2 bases at V and 5 bases at J, with 3 bases in the middle. The CDR3 totals 12 residues. The CDR3 DNA reads as TGTGCCAGCAGTGACAGAAATGAAAAACTGTTTTTT. Its protein product is CASSDRNEKLFF.

The V call is TRBV29-1, the J call TRBJ1-2; the D is unclear. Trimming cost V 3 bases and J 2 bases, with 10 bases left between them. The CDR3 is 13 residues long. Germline CDR1 SQVTM, CDR2 ANQGSEA. The CDR3, as DNA: TGCAGCGTTGAGTTGGCGAAAAACTATGGCTACACCTTC. The encoded protein is CSVELAKNYGYTF. The full variable domain, completed using reference TRBV29-1 and TRBJ1-2, is SAVISQKPSRDICQRGTSLTIQCQVDSQVTMMFWYRQQPGQSLTLIATANQGSEATYESGFVIDKFPISRPNLTFSTLTVSNMSPEDSSIYLCSVELAKNYGYTFGSGTRLTVV.

The V and J genes are TRBV6-8 and TRBJ1-5; tentative D call: TRBD1 (5 bases). Trimming took 0 bases from V and 6 from J, leaving 12 bases between them. Germline-derived CDR1 and CDR2 are MNHGY and SAAAGT. This CDR3 region has 15 residues. The CDR3 is CASSYSSQGSQPQHF. The DNA for the CDR3 is TGTGCCAGCAGTTACTCGAGTCAGGGAAGTCAGCCCCAGCATTTT.

V is TRBV19 and J is TRBJ1-4; possibly TRBD1 for D (6 bases). The V gene lost 6 bases and the J gene lost 8 bases, with 19 bases spanning the gap. The CDR3 contains 15 residues. Germline loops: CDR1 LNHDA, CDR2 SQIVND (reference sequence). CDR3 nucleotides: TGTGCCAGTAGCAAGCCGGGACATGGCGGAGAAAAACTGTTTTTT. It yields the protein CASSKPGHGGEKLFF. Drawing the rest from reference TRBV19 and TRBJ1-4, the complete variable domain is DGGITQSPKYLFRKEGQNVTLSCEQNLNHDAMYWYRQDPGQGLRLIYYSQIVNDFQKGDIAEGYSVSREKKESFPLTVTSAQKNPTAFYLCASSKPGHGGEKLFFGSGTQLSVL.

As regards this clone: Relative to the germline gene, one junction end is altered; a read error may explain this. The rearrangement links TRBV27 to TRBJ2-3; the D gene is possibly TRBD1 (5 bases). The germline V gene encodes CDR1 MNHEY and CDR2 SMNVEV (reference sequence). The CDR3 consists of 13 residues. DNA of the CDR3: TGTGCCACCAGTGATCCAGGGCGGGATACGCAGTATTTT. Protein sequence: CATSDPGRDTQYF.

The V and J genes are TRBV5-1 and TRBJ1-1; D is possibly TRBD1 (5 bases). In germline, CDR1 is SGHRS, CDR2 YFSETQ. The CDR3 sequence is 15 residues long. V was cut by 4 bases and J by 4 bases, with 17 bases left in between. The CDR3 sequence is CASSLTSGRTTEAFF. CDR3 DNA sequence: TGCGCCAGCAGCCTGACCTCGGGACGGACCACTGAAGCTTTCTTT.

The chain couples TRBV11-3 to TRBJ2-3, with D perhaps matching TRBD2 (6 bases). CDR3 length equals 15 residues. Germline V gene lookup returns CDR1 SGHNT and CDR2 YENEEA. V shed 7 bases and J shed 0 bases, with 14 bases lying between them. CDR3 coding DNA: TGTGCCAGCAACCCCTGGGCGGGGAGCACAGATACGCAGTATTTT. The encoded protein is CASNPWAGSTDTQYF.

This chain links TRBV7-7 with TRBJ2-3; D is possibly TRBD2 (7 bases). CDR1 and CDR2 from the germline V gene are SSHAT and FNYEAQ (reference sequence). Trimming stripped 3 bases from V and 6 bases from J, with 13 bases between. The CDR3 is 14 amino acids. CDR3 in amino acids: CASSLGGAMDTQYF. DNA for the CDR3: TGTGCCAGCAGCTTGGGGGGGGCTATGGATACGCAGTATTTT.

The V and J genes are TRBV6-8 and TRBJ1-2, with 10 bases that match TRBD1. With 6 bases clipped from V and 3 bases from J, the junction kept 7 bases outside the gene matches. The germline V gene has CDR1 MNHGY and CDR2 SAAAGT. This CDR3 region has 15 residues. DNA for the CDR3: TGTGCCAGCAGACCTCACGGACAGGGGGACTATGGCTACACCTTC. It yields the protein CASRPHGQGDYGYTF.

A single count supports this clone. V usage is TRBV18 and J usage is TRBJ1-2; D is ambiguous. CDR3 length: 14 residues. V gave up 2 bases and J gave up 1 base, with 8 bases separating them. Germline V lookup: CDR1 KGHSH, CDR2 LQKENI. Here the CDR3 reads CASSPDTINYGYTF. CDR3 DNA: TGTGCCAGCTCACCAGACACGATTAACTATGGCTACACCTTC.

The V and J genes are TRBV7-1 and TRBJ2-7; D is possibly TRBD1 or TRBD2 (5 bases each). TRBV7-1 is an open reading frame whose function is uncertain. The V and J ends lost 5 bases and 3 bases respectively, with 17 bases between them. The CDR3 runs to 15 residues. The CDR3 DNA sequence: TGTGCCAGCAGCCGGACTGTAGGGGTTGGCTACGAGCAGTACTTC. It codes for CASSRTVGVGYEQYF.

The chain couples TRBV7-5 to TRBJ2-2; TRBD2 reflects the table's D call only, with no check against the DNA. TRBV7-5 is listed as a pseudogene. The CDR3 is made up of 21 amino acids. The CDR3 loop is CVRSLERKGLAGVWSTGELFF. DNA for the CDR3: TGTGTCAGAAGCTTAGAGAGGAAAGGACTAGCGGGAGTCTGGAGCACCGGGGAGCTGTTTTTT.

The chain carries TRBV28 and TRBJ1-5, with 8 bases that match TRBD1. The V segment lost 5 bases and the J segment 4 bases; nucleotides outside the gene matches: 10. The V gene's germline CDR1 is MDHEN and CDR2 SYDVKM. CDR3 length: 16 amino acids. CDR3: CASSPTPGGPNQPQHF. CDR3 nucleotides: TGTGCCAGCAGTCCGACCCCAGGGGGCCCAAATCAGCCCCAGCATTTT.

This clone was seen just once. This CDR3 reads CASSPSEGDTQYF. The CDR3 DNA reads as TGTGCCAGCAGTCCCAGTGAGGGAGATACGCAGTATTTT. This sequence joins TRBV6-8 and TRBJ2-3; maybe TRBD2 (5 bases). CDR1 is MNHGY and CDR2 is SAAAGT in the germline V gene. The CDR3 is 13 residues long. Trimming removed 5 bases at V and 5 bases at J, with 11 bases between.

This clone has just a few counts. V is TRBV11-3 and J is TRBJ1-1, with a weak D call TRBD1 (6 bases). The V end lost 5 bases, the J end lost 4 bases, and 14 bases lay between the germline ends. Germline V gene lookup returns CDR1 SGHNT and CDR2 YENEEA. The CDR3 has 14 amino acids. The CDR3: CASSPLRGSTEAFF. The CDR3 nucleotides are TGTGCCAGCAGCCCCCTTAGGGGGAGCACTGAAGCTTTCTTT.

This chain uses TRBV7-6 with TRBJ2-7, with 8 bases fitting TRBD2. V lost 4 bases and J lost 2; bases outside the gene matches: 4. The CDR3 is made up of 14 amino acids. Germline values: CDR1 SGHVS, CDR2 FNYEAQ. CDR3 nucleotides: TGTGCCAGCAGCTCCCTCGGGGGGGCCTACGAGCAGTACTTC. This encodes CASSSLGGAYEQYF.